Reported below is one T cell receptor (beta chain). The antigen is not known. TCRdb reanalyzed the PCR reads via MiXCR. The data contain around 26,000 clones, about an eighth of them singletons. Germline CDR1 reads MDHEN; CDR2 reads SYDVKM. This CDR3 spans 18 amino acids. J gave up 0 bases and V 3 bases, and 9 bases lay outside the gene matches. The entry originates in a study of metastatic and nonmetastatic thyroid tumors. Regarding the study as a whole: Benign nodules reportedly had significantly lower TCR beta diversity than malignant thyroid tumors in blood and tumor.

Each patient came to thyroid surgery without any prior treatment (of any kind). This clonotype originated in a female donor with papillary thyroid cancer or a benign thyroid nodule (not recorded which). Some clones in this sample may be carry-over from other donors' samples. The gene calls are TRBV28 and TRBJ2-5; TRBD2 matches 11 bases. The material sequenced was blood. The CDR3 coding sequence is TGTGCCAGCAGTTTTAGTACTAGCGGGGGCCCGTACCAAGAGACCCAGTACTTC. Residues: CASSFSTSGGPYQETQYF.